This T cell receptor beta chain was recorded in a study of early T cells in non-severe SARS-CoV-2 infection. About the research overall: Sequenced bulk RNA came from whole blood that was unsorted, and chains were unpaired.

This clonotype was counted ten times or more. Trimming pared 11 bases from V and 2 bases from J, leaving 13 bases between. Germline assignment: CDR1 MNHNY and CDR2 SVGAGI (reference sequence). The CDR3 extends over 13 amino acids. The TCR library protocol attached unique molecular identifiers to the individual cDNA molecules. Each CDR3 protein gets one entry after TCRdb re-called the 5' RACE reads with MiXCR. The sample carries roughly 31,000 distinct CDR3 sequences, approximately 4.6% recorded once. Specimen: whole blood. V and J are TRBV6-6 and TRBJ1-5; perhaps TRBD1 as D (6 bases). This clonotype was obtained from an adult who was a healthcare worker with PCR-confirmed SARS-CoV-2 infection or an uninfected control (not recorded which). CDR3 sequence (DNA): TGTGCCGGTCATTCAGGGGGCAATCAGCCCCAGCATTTT. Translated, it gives CAGHSGGNQPQHF.